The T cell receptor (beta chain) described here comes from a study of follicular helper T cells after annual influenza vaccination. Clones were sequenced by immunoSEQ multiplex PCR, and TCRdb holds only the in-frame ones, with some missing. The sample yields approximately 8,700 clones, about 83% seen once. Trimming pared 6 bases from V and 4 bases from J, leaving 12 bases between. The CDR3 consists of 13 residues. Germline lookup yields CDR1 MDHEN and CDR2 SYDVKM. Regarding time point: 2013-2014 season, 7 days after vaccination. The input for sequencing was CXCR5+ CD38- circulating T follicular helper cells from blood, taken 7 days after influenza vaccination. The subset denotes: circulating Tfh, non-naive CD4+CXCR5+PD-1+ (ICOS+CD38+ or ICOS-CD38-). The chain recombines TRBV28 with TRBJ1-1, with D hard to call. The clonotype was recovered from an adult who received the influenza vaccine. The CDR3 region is CASSPHSGTEAFF. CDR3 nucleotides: TGTGCCAGCAGCCCCCACAGTGGCACTGAAGCTTTCTTT.